In this sample, the clone carrying this T cell receptor beta chain turned up a few times. What it binds is not known. TCRdb ran MiXCR on the reads and lists one entry per CDR3 protein. Of about 190,000 distinct CDR3 sequences listed, under 30% are singletons. CDR3 size: 13 residues. Trimming took 4 bases from V and 7 from J, leaving 10 bases between them. Germline V lookup: CDR1 SGHVS, CDR2 FQNEAQ. This entry belongs to a study of T cell repertoires in cytomegalovirus infection. Study in general: The public TCR beta signatures pointed to both CMV infection and matching HLA type.

Regarding the study as a whole: The response measured ex vivo was dominated by TCR beta clonotypes (HLA-C-restricted and CMV-specific). Frequencies of public TCR beta families were cumulated, and this identified carriers of CMV plus the relevant HLA.

Sequencing was carried out using PBMCs. The origin of this receptor is a human donor in good health (CMV status not recorded). Some clones in this sample may be carry-over from other donors' samples. This chain connects TRBV7-8 to TRBJ1-4, with D maybe TRBD1 (5 bases). The DNA for the CDR3 is TGTGCCAGCAGCTCGCGGACAAGTGAAAAACTGTTTTTT. This gives the protein CASSSRTSEKLFF.